What follows are 20 T cell receptor beta chains derived from one specimen sequenced in a study of T cell repertoires in cytomegalovirus infection. TCRdb ran MiXCR on the reads and lists one entry per CDR3 protein. Here the sample spans hundreds of thousands of distinct CDR3 sequences, about 5.9% being singletons. What was sequenced was PBMCs. The source of these receptors is a human donor in good health (CMV status not recorded). Some clones in this sample may be carry-over from other donors' samples.

This clonotype has a count of ten or more. The chain recombines TRBV6-2 or TRBV6-3 with TRBJ2-7; 8 nucleotides agree with TRBD2. Trimming at V came to 8 bases and at J to 1 base, leaving 10 bases not matched to a gene. The germline gives CDR1 MNHEY, CDR2 SVGEGT. The CDR3 contains 15 residues. DNA of the CDR3: TGTGCCAGCGGACCCGGGACTAGAAAGTCCTACGAGCAGTACTTC. Translation: CASGPGTRKSYEQYF.

This clonotype was counted ten times or more. The chain is built from TRBV7-2 and TRBJ2-7; D is unresolved. Germline V lookup: CDR1 SGHTA, CDR2 FQGNSA. The CDR3 consists of 19 residues. Deletions cut 5 bases from V and 6 bases from J, with 32 bases between. The CDR3 DNA is TGTGCCAGCAGCGTCCGGCCCTCCATGTCTGTCCCAAAGACGGCCGAGCAGTACTTC. The encoded protein is CASSVRPSMSVPKTAEQYF.

This clonotype has ten or more counts. This chain joins TRBV29-1 and TRBJ2-2, with D unresolved. The CDR3 extends over 12 amino acids. Germline V gene lookup returns CDR1 SQVTM and CDR2 ANQGSEA. Between the trimmed V and J ends, which lost 4 bases and 1 base, there was a span of 4 bases. The CDR3 DNA follows: TGCAGCGTTGTAGGGAACACCGGGGAGCTGTTTTTT. Protein sequence: CSVVGNTGELFF.

This clonotype was picked up many times. V usage is TRBV29-1 and J usage is TRBJ2-1; tentatively, D is TRBD2 (5 bases). The CDR3 extends over 15 amino acids. Germline-derived CDR1 and CDR2 are SQVTM and ANQGSEA. V was cut by 8 bases and J by 0 bases, with 17 bases left in between. This CDR3 is CSIAGTGSSYNEQFF. The CDR3 DNA is TGCAGCATCGCAGGTACGGGGAGCTCCTACAATGAGCAGTTCTTC.

The table lists this clonotype with many counts. The rearrangement links TRBV7-9 to TRBJ2-1; 11 bases are a match to TRBD2. The CDR3 length is 13 residues. With 5 bases clipped from V and 13 bases from J, the junction kept 7 bases outside the gene matches. CDR1 and CDR2 from the germline V gene are SEHNR and FQNEAQ (reference sequence). CDR3 amino acids: CASSGELAGEQFF. DNA of the CDR3: TGTGCCAGCAGCGGAGAACTAGCGGGGGAACAGTTCTTC.

This clonotype has ten or more counts. The V and J genes are TRBV20-1 and TRBJ1-5; tentatively, D is TRBD1 (5 bases). V was clipped by 3 bases and J by 2 bases, with 8 bases between them. This CDR3 has 13 amino acids. Germline lookup yields CDR1 DFQATT and CDR2 SNEGSKA (reference sequence). The CDR3 protein is CSASGAGNQPQHF. Here the CDR3 DNA reads TGCAGTGCTAGCGGGGCAGGCAATCAGCCCCAGCATTTT.

This clonotype showed up many times. V gene TRBV5-1 combines with J gene TRBJ1-2, with 9 bases identical to TRBD1. Germline-derived CDR1 and CDR2 are SGHRS and YFSETQ. The V segment lost 1 base and the J segment 8 bases; nucleotides outside the gene matches: 6. This CDR3 spans 14 amino acids. The CDR3 is CASSLSGTGKGYTF. CDR3 in DNA: TGCGCCAGCAGCTTGTCCGGGACAGGGAAAGGCTACACCTTC.

This clonotype was counted ten times or more. J is TRBJ1-1 and V is TRBV4-2; TRBD1 matches at 7 bases. Trimming at V came to 0 bases and at J to 0 bases, leaving 7 bases not matched to a gene. This CDR3 is built from 17 residues. CDR1 is LGHNA, CDR2 YNFKEQ, per germline. The CDR3 bases are TGTGCCAGCAGCCAAGAAGCCGGGACAGTTCTGAACACTGAAGCTTTCTTT. It specifies CASSQEAGTVLNTEAFF.

Note on this clonotype: A much bigger clone sits one base away, suggesting this may be a read error. This chain uses TRBV2 with TRBJ1-1; TRBD1 might be the D (6 bases). CDR1 is SNHLY and CDR2 is FYNNEI in the germline V gene. Between the trimmed V and J ends, which lost 5 bases and 8 bases, there was a span of 12 bases. This CDR3 spans 12 amino acids. CDR3 region: CASSNRAKEAFF. In DNA, the CDR3 is TGTGCCAGCAGTAACAGGGCAAAAGAAGCTTTCTTT.

This clonotype was picked up many times. This chain links TRBV29-1 with TRBJ1-1, with 10 bases identical to TRBD1. Germline assignment: CDR1 SQVTM and CDR2 ANQGSEA. Germline trimming cut 7 bases from V and 6 bases from J; bases unmatched to any gene: 5. The CDR3 runs to 12 residues. The CDR3 DNA sequence: TGCAGCGGTGGGGACAGGGGTGCTGAAGCTTTCTTT. This translates into CSGGDRGAEAFF.

This clonotype has at least ten counts. The chain joins TRBV2 to TRBJ2-7; no definite D call. The germline V gene encodes CDR1 SNHLY and CDR2 FYNNEI. V lost 3 bases and J lost 3, with 6 bases in between. CDR3 length: 12 residues. The CDR3 sequence: CASSDTVYEQYF. In DNA, the CDR3 is TGTGCCAGCAGTGATACAGTCTACGAGCAGTACTTC.

In this sample, this clonotype turned up many times. The chain recombines TRBV5-6 with TRBJ1-2, with 7 positions matching TRBD1. V gave up 6 bases and J gave up 7 bases; unmatched junction bases: 6. The CDR3 totals 12 residues. Per germline, CDR1 SGHDT and CDR2 YYEEEE. CDR3: CASTDRDRGYTF. The CDR3 nucleotides are TGTGCCAGCACCGACAGGGACCGTGGCTACACCTTC.

The table lists this clonotype with a few counts. The chain is built from TRBV2 and TRBJ2-7; 10 bases fit TRBD1. The CDR3 length is 14 residues. J gave up 2 bases and V 6 bases, and 4 bases lay outside the gene matches. Germline-derived CDR1 and CDR2 are SNHLY and FYNNEI. As DNA, the CDR3 is TGTGCCAGCAGATCGACAGGGGGCGCCTACGAGCAGTACTTC. This sequence encodes CASRSTGGAYEQYF.

This clonotype was recorded at least ten times. The genes are TRBV20-1 and TRBJ2-2; possible D gene TRBD1, 6 bases. Germline values: CDR1 DFQATT, CDR2 SNEGSKA (reference sequence). The ends were cut back, 3 bases at V and 4 bases at J, with 15 bases in the middle. This CDR3 has 15 amino acids. The CDR3 is CSAREQGQGTGELFF. CDR3 sequence (DNA): TGCAGTGCTAGGGAACAGGGACAAGGCACCGGGGAGCTGTTTTTT.

This clonotype was found many times. V and J are TRBV2 and TRBJ1-2; 7 bases are shared with TRBD1. Germline trimming cut 8 bases from V and 5 bases from J; bases unmatched to any gene: 8. The germline V gene has CDR1 SNHLY and CDR2 FYNNEI. The CDR3 sequence is 13 residues long. In DNA form, the CDR3 reads TGTGCCAGCGGGCGGGACAGAGAGTATGGCTACACCTTC. Its protein product is CASGRDREYGYTF.

This clonotype was seen at least ten times. The chain employs TRBV10-3 and TRBJ2-7; either TRBD1 or TRBD2 may fit D (6 bases each). The V end lost 6 bases, the J end lost 2 bases, and 20 bases lay between the germline ends. The CDR3 totals 16 residues. Germline V gene sequence: CDR1 ENHRY, CDR2 SYGVKD. The CDR3 is CAIRGGALPPTYEQYF. CDR3 sequence (DNA): TGTGCCATCAGGGGGGGCGCGCTACCACCCACCTACGAGCAGTACTTC.

About this clonotype itself: With a much larger clone just one base away, this may be a read error. This chain uses TRBV20-1 with TRBJ2-3; TRBD1 matches 9 bases. V was clipped by 4 bases and J by 3 bases; unmatched bases: 8. The CDR3 is made up of 15 amino acids. Germline loops: CDR1 DFQATT, CDR2 SNEGSKA (reference sequence). In DNA form, the CDR3 reads TGCAGTGCTAATGATTCACAGGGGGCAACAGATACGCAGTATTTT. This encodes CSANDSQGATDTQYF.

This clonotype has at least ten counts. The J gene is TRBJ1-1, the V gene TRBV20-1; 8 bases fit TRBD1. This CDR3 comprises 14 residues. Per the germline V gene, CDR1 is DFQATT and CDR2 is SNEGSKA (reference sequence). V lost 3 bases, J lost 1 base, and 4 bases stayed unmatched. The CDR3 region has the DNA TGCAGTGCTAGGACAGGGGTATCGAACACTGAAGCTTTCTTT. Its protein is CSARTGVSNTEAFF.

Ten or more counts support this clonotype. The rearrangement joins TRBV3-1 to TRBJ1-2; 7 bases match TRBD1. The J segment lost 5 bases and the V segment lost 3 bases, leaving 9 bases of the junction unmatched. Germline V gene data show CDR1 as LGHDT and CDR2 as YNNKEL (reference sequence). This CDR3 comprises 15 residues. The CDR3: CASSQAATGDYGYTF. The CDR3 DNA is TGTGCCAGCAGCCAGGCAGCTACAGGGGATTATGGCTACACCTTC. The full variable domain, completed using reference TRBV3-1 and TRBJ1-2, is DTAVSQTPKYLVTQMGNDKSIKCEQNLGHDTMYWYKQDSKKFLKIMFSYNNKELIINETVPNRFSPKSPDKAHLNLHINSLELGDSAVYFCASSQAATGDYGYTFGSGTRLTVV.

This clonotype was counted many times. This rearrangement joins TRBV29-1 to TRBJ2-3; possibly TRBD1 or TRBD2 for D (6 bases each). Germline CDR1 reads SQVTM; CDR2 reads ANQGSEA. Between the trimmed V and J ends, which lost 5 bases and 2 bases, there was a span of 14 bases. The CDR3 length is 14 residues. CDR3 residues: CSVLGGHLTDTQYF. The DNA for the CDR3 is TGCAGCGTTTTAGGGGGGCATCTCACAGATACGCAGTATTTT.